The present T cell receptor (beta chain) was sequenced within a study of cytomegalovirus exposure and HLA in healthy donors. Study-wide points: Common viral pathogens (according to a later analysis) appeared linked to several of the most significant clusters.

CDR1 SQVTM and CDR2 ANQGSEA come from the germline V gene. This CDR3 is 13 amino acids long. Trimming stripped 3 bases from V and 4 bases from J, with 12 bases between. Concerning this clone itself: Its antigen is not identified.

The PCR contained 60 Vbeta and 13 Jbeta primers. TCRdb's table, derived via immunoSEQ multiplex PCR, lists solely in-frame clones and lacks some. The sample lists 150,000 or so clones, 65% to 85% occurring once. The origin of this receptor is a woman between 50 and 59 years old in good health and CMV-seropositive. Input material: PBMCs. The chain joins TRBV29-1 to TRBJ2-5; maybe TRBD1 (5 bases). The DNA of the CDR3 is TGCAGCGTTGAGGCCAGGGTTGGAGAGACCCAGTACTTC. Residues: CSVEARVGETQYF.